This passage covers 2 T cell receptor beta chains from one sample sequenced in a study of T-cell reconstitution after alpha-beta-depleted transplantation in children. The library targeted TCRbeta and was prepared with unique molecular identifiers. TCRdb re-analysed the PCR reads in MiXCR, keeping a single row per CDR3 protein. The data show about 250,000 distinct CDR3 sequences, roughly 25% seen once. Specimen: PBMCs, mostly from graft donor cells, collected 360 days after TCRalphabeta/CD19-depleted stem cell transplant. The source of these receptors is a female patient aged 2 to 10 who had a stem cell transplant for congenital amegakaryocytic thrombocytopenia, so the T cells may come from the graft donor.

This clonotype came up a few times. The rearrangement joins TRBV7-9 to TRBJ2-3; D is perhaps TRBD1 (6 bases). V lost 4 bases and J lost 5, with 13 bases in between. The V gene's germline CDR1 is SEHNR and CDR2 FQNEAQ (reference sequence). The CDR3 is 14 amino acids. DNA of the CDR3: TGTGCCAGCAGCTCACAGGGTTACGGAGATACGCAGTATTTT. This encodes CASSSQGYGDTQYF.

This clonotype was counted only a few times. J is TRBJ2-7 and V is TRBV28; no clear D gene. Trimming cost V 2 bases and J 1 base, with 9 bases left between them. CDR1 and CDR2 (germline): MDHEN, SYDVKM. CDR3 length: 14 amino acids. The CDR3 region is CASSLAERSYEQYF. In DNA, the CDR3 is TGTGCCAGCAGTTTAGCTGAACGGTCCTACGAGCAGTACTTC.